These 23 T cell receptor beta chains were all obtained from the same sample, sequenced in a study of blood T cell repertoires in COVID-19. TCRdb keeps only in-frame clones here, not all; method: immunoSEQ multiplex PCR. This table has over 120,000 clones, 60% to 85% appearing once. Input material: peripheral blood. These receptors were collected from a woman older than 75 with active or convalescent COVID-19.

This clone was observed a few times. Here the CDR3 reads CASSPGTANSPLHF. CDR3 DNA: TGTGCCAGCAGTCCCGGGACAGCAAATTCACCCCTCCACTTT. The V and J genes are TRBV6-5 and TRBJ1-6; 7 bases are a match to TRBD1. The J segment lost 7 bases and the V segment lost 5 bases, leaving 5 bases of the junction unmatched. The CDR3 is 14 residues long. CDR1 MNHEY and CDR2 SVGAGI come from the germline V gene.

The chain has TRBV6-1 and TRBJ1-2; the D gene is possibly TRBD1 (5 bases). Germline V CDR1 and CDR2: MNHNS, SASEGT. This CDR3 comprises 13 residues. V was clipped by 7 bases and J by 4 bases, with 13 bases between them. The CDR3 spells CASNALDSYGYTF. The CDR3 DNA reads as TGTGCCAGCAATGCCCTCGACAGCTATGGCTACACCTTC.

J is TRBJ1-6 and V is TRBV28; a possible D gene is TRBD1 (6 bases). This CDR3 is 14 amino acids long. Trimming left V 7 bases short and J 10 bases short, with 17 bases between. Per germline, CDR1 MDHEN and CDR2 SYDVKM. The CDR3 region has the DNA TGTGCCAGCACCCCAGTGGGGGCCACCTCACCCCTCCACTTT. This sequence encodes CASTPVGATSPLHF.

The rearrangement links TRBV30 to TRBJ1-6, with 7 bases fitting TRBD1. The ends lost 5 bases at V and 9 bases at J; junction bases unmatched: 10. Germline V gene lookup returns CDR1 GTSNPN and CDR2 SVGIG (reference sequence). This CDR3 is 14 amino acids long. This CDR3 reads CAWARPGGVSPLHF. The CDR3 DNA reads as TGTGCCTGGGCCCGACCAGGGGGAGTTTCACCCCTCCACTTT.

The V gene is TRBV4-3, the J gene TRBJ1-4, with D possibly matching TRBD1 (5 bases). Germline CDR1 LGHNA, CDR2 YSLEER. V lost 0 bases and J 6 bases, leaving 14 bases between the germline ends. The CDR3 has 16 amino acids. CDR3 region: CASSQDPQGGYEKLFF. The CDR3 nucleotides read TGCGCCAGCAGCCAAGACCCCCAGGGCGGATATGAAAAACTGTTTTTT.

This clone appeared a few times. This CDR3 reads CSASGQGAGGYTF. The CDR3 DNA is TGCAGTGCTAGTGGACAGGGGGCGGGTGGCTACACCTTC. The chain couples TRBV20-1 to TRBJ1-2; 11 bases map to TRBD1. With V trimmed by 3 bases and J by 7 bases, 4 bases remained unmatched. The CDR3 length is 13 residues. Germline V CDR1 and CDR2: DFQATT, SNEGSKA (reference sequence).

The chain recombines TRBV13 with TRBJ1-1, with 8 nucleotides matching TRBD1. Germline V gene data show CDR1 as PRHDT and CDR2 as FYEKMQ (reference sequence). V was clipped by 2 bases and J by 3 bases; unmatched bases: 8. This CDR3 has 16 amino acids. The CDR3 loop is CASSLQTGGKDTEAFF. In nucleotides, the CDR3 is TGTGCCAGCAGCTTACAAACAGGGGGGAAGGACACTGAAGCTTTCTTT.

The rearrangement links TRBV27 to TRBJ1-5, with 7 nucleotides matching TRBD1. V lost 8 bases to trimming and J lost 2 bases; unmatched junction nucleotides: 12. Germline V gene lookup returns CDR1 MNHEY and CDR2 SMNVEV (reference sequence). This CDR3 comprises 16 residues. The CDR3 region is CASPGDREEGNQPQHF. Written as DNA, the CDR3 is TGTGCCAGCCCCGGAGACAGGGAAGAGGGCAATCAGCCCCAGCATTTT.

The table lists this clone with a few counts. The chain couples TRBV4-1 to TRBJ1-6, with TRBD1 matching over 7 bases. The V segment lost 3 bases and the J segment 6 bases; nucleotides outside the gene matches: 20. Germline-derived CDR1 and CDR2 are MGHRA and YSYEKL. The CDR3 consists of 20 residues. CDR3 residues: CASSQIPGVQGRIGNSPLHF. As DNA, the CDR3 is TGCGCCAGCAGCCAGATCCCCGGCGTACAGGGGCGAATAGGTAATTCACCCCTCCACTTT.

This clone was detected a few times. This chain joins TRBV18 and TRBJ2-2; 9 bases are a match to TRBD1. The CDR3 is 16 residues long. CDR1 and CDR2 from the germline V gene are KGHSH and LQKENI. J gave up 0 bases and V 4 bases, and 3 bases lay outside the gene matches. CDR3 DNA sequence: TGTGCCAGCTCACGGGACAGGGACCCGAACACCGGGGAGCTGTTTTTT. Translated, it gives CASSRDRDPNTGELFF.

This clone was observed a single time. The chain has TRBV30 and TRBJ1-4; 7 nucleotides agree with TRBD1. V lost 4 bases to trimming and J lost 0 bases; unmatched junction nucleotides: 5. Germline V gene lookup returns CDR1 GTSNPN and CDR2 SVGIG (reference sequence). This CDR3 contains 15 residues. This CDR3 is CAWTRQGSTNEKLFF. As DNA, the CDR3 is TGTGCCTGGACCCGACAGGGATCAACTAATGAAAAACTGTTTTTT.

The rearrangement links TRBV19 to TRBJ2-1; 10 bases map to TRBD1. J was trimmed by 7 bases and V by 7 bases; bases with no gene match: 13. The germline CDR1 and CDR2 sequences are LNHDA and SQIVND (reference sequence). The CDR3 runs 16 residues. The CDR3 nucleotides are TGTGCCAGTAACAAGATGGGACAGGGGCGGCAAAATGAGCAGTTCTTC. It yields the protein CASNKMGQGRQNEQFF.

The chain links TRBV4-3 to TRBJ1-2; D gene ambiguous. The V end was cut by 0 bases, the J end by 2 bases, with 7 bases between. CDR1 is LGHNA and CDR2 is YSLEER in the germline V gene. There are 14 residues in the CDR3. The CDR3 spells CASSQDPGNYGYTF. CDR3 nucleotide sequence: TGCGCCAGCAGCCAAGATCCGGGAAACTATGGCTACACCTTC.

This chain joins TRBV7-8 and TRBJ2-7; 10 bases match TRBD1. Germline CDR1 SGHVS, CDR2 FQNEAQ. V dropped 5 bases and J dropped 0; count of bases not matched to a gene: 4. This CDR3 is 15 amino acids long. CDR3 nucleotide sequence: TGTGCCAGCAGCGGCCGGGACAGGGGCTCCTACGAGCAGTACTTC. It specifies CASSGRDRGSYEQYF.

This clone has more than one count but fewer than ten. The chain has TRBV28 and TRBJ1-2; the D is unclear. The CDR3 has 15 amino acids. V was pared by 3 bases and J by 3 bases, with 14 bases between. Germline values: CDR1 MDHEN, CDR2 SYDVKM. The CDR3 is CASSFASELDYGYTF. DNA for the CDR3: TGTGCCAGCAGTTTCGCGAGTGAGTTGGACTATGGCTACACCTTC.

The rearrangement uses TRBV4-2 and TRBJ1-1, with D possibly being TRBD1 (5 bases). Deletions cut 3 bases from V and 5 bases from J, with 10 bases between. Germline V gene sequence: CDR1 LGHNA, CDR2 YNFKEQ. This CDR3 region has 13 residues. Written as DNA, the CDR3 is TGTGCCAGCAGCCAGCAGGGAAGTACTGAAGCTTTCTTT. Its translation: CASSQQGSTEAFF.

This rearrangement joins TRBV2 to TRBJ1-5, with 8 bases identical to TRBD1. Germline V gene data show CDR1 as SNHLY and CDR2 as FYNNEI. V shed 6 bases and J 1 base; nucleotides not matched to a gene: 8. CDR3 length: 16 amino acids. CDR3 coding DNA: TGTGCCAGCAGCGCGGACAGGGCTGAGAGCAATCAGCCCCAGCATTTT. Translation gives CASSADRAESNQPQHF.

CDR3 nucleotide sequence: TGCGCCAGCAGCCAAGATTGGCAGGGTAGGATGAACACTGAAGCTTTCTTT. Translating it yields CASSQDWQGRMNTEAFF. The V call is TRBV4-1, the J call TRBJ1-1; TRBD1 might be the D (5 bases). Germline CDR1 and CDR2: MGHRA and YSYEKL. This CDR3 is 17 amino acids long. With 0 bases removed from V and 0 bases from J, the gap between germline ends came to 14 bases.

As concerns this clone: Other DNA sequences in this sample translate to the same CDR3. The gene calls are TRBV2 and TRBJ1-2; 9 nucleotides line up with TRBD1. Germline CDR1 and CDR2: SNHLY and FYNNEI. The ends lost 4 bases at V and 5 bases at J; junction bases unmatched: 5. The CDR3 extends over 14 amino acids. The CDR3 protein is CASSGQQGAYGYTF. The DNA of the CDR3 is TGTGCCAGCAGTGGTCAACAGGGGGCGTATGGCTACACCTTC.

This clone was counted between two and nine times. The genes are TRBV5-4 and TRBJ2-2; 7 bases line up with TRBD2. The germline CDR1 and CDR2 sequences are SGHNT and YYREEE (reference sequence). This CDR3 is 15 amino acids long. The V gene end was trimmed by 0 bases and the J gene end by 7 bases; junction bases not matched to a gene: 6. The chain's CDR3 is CASSLAAGRDGELFF. CDR3 bases: TGTGCCAGCAGCTTGGCGGCGGGGAGGGACGGGGAGCTGTTTTTT.

CDR3 loop: CASSYGAGQNEKLFF. CDR3 DNA sequence: TGTGCCAGCAGTTACGGGGCAGGGCAAAATGAAAAACTGTTTTTT. V and J are TRBV6-6 and TRBJ1-4, with D tentatively TRBD1 (5 bases). With 2 bases removed from V and 5 bases from J, the gap between germline ends came to 12 bases. CDR3 size: 15 residues. Germline V gene data show CDR1 as MNHNY and CDR2 as SVGAGI (reference sequence).

This sequence joins TRBV10-3 and TRBJ2-5, with TRBD2 matching over 12 bases. V shed 2 bases and J 1 base; nucleotides not matched to a gene: 2. The CDR3 has 16 amino acids. In germline, CDR1 is ENHRY, CDR2 SYGVKD. As DNA, the CDR3 is TGTGCCATCAGTGAGACTAGCGGGGGGATCCAAGAGACCCAGTACTTC. Translating gives CAISETSGGIQETQYF.

The J gene is TRBJ1-4, the V gene TRBV5-1, with D maybe TRBD1 (5 bases). The ends were cut back, 4 bases at V and 8 bases at J, with 12 bases in the middle. The CDR3 runs to 13 residues. Germline V lookup: CDR1 SGHRS, CDR2 YFSETQ. The CDR3 loop is CASSQVKGEKLFF. The CDR3 nucleotides are TGCGCCAGCAGCCAAGTGAAGGGGGAAAAACTGTTTTTT.